The sequence of this TCR beta chain was determined in a study of Graves' ophthalmopathy and Graves' hyperthyroidism. V was shortened by 3 bases and J by 3 bases, with 9 bases between the two germline ends. Germline V gives CDR1 SGDLS, CDR2 YYNGEE. The CDR3 runs to 13 residues. Amplification targeted the TCR beta CDR3 regions, with RNA transcripts as the source material. Second-round multiplex PCR came after a first-round RT-PCR that employed HTBI primers. Using its own MiXCR run on the multiplex PCR reads, TCRdb lists one record per CDR3 protein. The sample lists 600,000 to 700,000 distinct CDR3 sequences, 35% to 45% seen once, with 2.5% to 3.5% in the top ten.

Source material: peripheral blood. This chain connects TRBV9 to TRBJ1-2; no clear D gene. The clonotype was recovered from an adult man with Graves' ophthalmopathy. CDR3 nucleotides: TGTGCCAGCAGCGACGGGAGTCACTATGGCTACACCTTC. This gives the protein CASSDGSHYGYTF. The full variable domain, with the rest looked up from reference TRBV9 and TRBJ1-2, is DSGVTQTPKHLITATGQRVTLRCSPRSGDLSVYWYQQSLDQGLQFLIQYYNGEERAKGNILERFSAQQFPDLHSELNLSSLELGDSALYFCASSDGSHYGYTFGSGTRLTVV.